This entry concerns a single T cell receptor beta chain. What it binds is unknown. The sample originates from a study of response to subunit inactivated influenza vaccine. Germline V gene sequence: CDR1 MNHNS, CDR2 SASEGT. The ends were cut back, 3 bases at V and 9 bases at J, with 8 bases in the middle. The CDR3 is 12 residues long. Whole-study results and caveats: T cells newly recruited by each seasonal influenza vaccination are few, the authors suggested.

Via MiXCR, TCRdb re-called the RT-PCR reads, giving one row per CDR3 protein. The sample lists approximately 530,000 distinct CDR3 sequences, 7.6% occurring once. Sequences were derived from PBMCs from blood, sampled about 23 months after vaccination. This chain uses TRBV6-1 with TRBJ2-2, with D uncertain. This TCR came from a man aged 45 to 70 who received an inactivated influenza vaccine. The CDR3: CASSDLVRELFF. The DNA for the CDR3 is TGTGCCAGCAGTGACCTAGTAAGGGAGCTGTTTTTT.